This is a list of T cell receptor beta chains from one sample in a study of beta chain features in type 1 diabetes. Profiling relied on immunoSEQ multiplex PCR, and the TCRdb table lists in-frame clones only, not all of them. The sample consists of about 230,000 clones, under 20% of them appearing once. Sequencing was carried out using naive CD4+ T cells from blood. These receptors came from a man aged 25 to 40 with type 1 diabetes. Both conserved end residues are part of each CDR3. A D gene is named only where the DNA matches it firmly. Not every row has a clone size; where given, it reads once, few, many or a size class.

TRBV28	-	TRBJ1-4	few	TGTGCCAGCAGTTTATCGTGGGGAACTAATGAAAAACTGTTTTTT	CASSLSWGTNEKLFF
TRBV7-2	-	TRBJ2-5	-	TGTGCCAGCAGCTTAGGTTCGGGGTTGGAGACCCAGTACTTC	CASSLGSGLETQYF
TRBV7-7	-	TRBJ2-5	-	TGTGCTAGCAGCTTAAGTTCTGGAGGGGGCTGGGAGACCCAGTACTTC	CASSLSSGGGWETQYF
TRBV6-6	-	TRBJ2-6	-	TGTGCCAGCAGTTACATAGGGTCGGGGGCCAACGTCCTGACTTTC	CASSYIGSGANVLTF
TRBV13	TRBD2	TRBJ2-3	few	TGTGCCAGCAGCCTGCGACTCGTAGCGGGGAGCACAGATACGCAGTATTTT	CASSLRLVAGSTDTQYF
TRBV18	-	TRBJ2-5	-	TGTGCCAGCTCACCAACAACAGGAGAGACCCAGTACTTC	CASSPTTGETQYF
TRBV29-1	-	TRBJ2-7	-	TGCAGCGTTGAAATGGGGAGGTCCTACGAGCAGTACTTC	CSVEMGRSYEQYF
TRBV28	TRBD2	TRBJ2-5	-	TGTGCCAGCAGTTTACAGGGAGGGCCGCAGACCCAGTACTTC	CASSLQGGPQTQYF
TRBV28	TRBD2	TRBJ2-1	-	TGTGCCAGCAGTTTAGAACTCCTAGCGGATCCTAATGAGCAGTTCTTC	CASSLELLADPNEQFF
TRBV29-1	-	TRBJ2-7	-	TGCAGCGTTAAGGGTCCCTACGAGCAGTACTTC	CSVKGPYEQYF
TRBV13	TRBD2	TRBJ2-5	few	TGTGCCAGCACGTGGCTAGCGGGAGGGGGAGAGACCCAGTACTTC	CASTWLAGGGETQYF
TRBV19	-	TRBJ2-7	-	TGTGCCAGTAGTAAACAGCAATTATACGAGCAGTACTTC	CASSKQQLYEQYF
TRBV7-2	-	TRBJ2-3	-	TGTGCCGAGGCCAGGGCAGATACGCAGTATTTT	CAEARADTQYF
TRBV7-2	TRBD1	TRBJ1-4	-	TGTGCCAGCAGCTTGAGACAGGGAAGTGAAAAACTGTTTTTT	CASSLRQGSEKLFF
TRBV29-1	-	TRBJ1-1	-	TGCAGCGTTGGACAGACGAACACTGAAGCTTTCTTT	CSVGQTNTEAFF
TRBV30	TRBD2	TRBJ2-1	-	TGTGCCTGGAGTAAACTAGCGGGAGGTGAGCAGTTCTTC	CAWSKLAGGEQFF
TRBV9	-	TRBJ2-2	few	TGTGCCAGCAGCTCCGGGTCCCCCTACACCGGGGAGCTGTTTTTT	CASSSGSPYTGELFF
TRBV7-9	TRBD1	TRBJ1-4	-	TGTGCCAGCAGCCGGGACAGAGTAATTGAAAAACTGTTTTTT	CASSRDRVIEKLFF
TRBV9	-	TRBJ2-1	-	TGTGCCAGCAGCCCCCACAATGAGCAGTTCTTC	CASSPHNEQFF
TRBV6-5	-	TRBJ2-6	-	TGTGCCAGCAAACCCACTGTCTCTGGGGCCAACGTCCTGACTTTC	CASKPTVSGANVLTF
TRBV15	TRBD1	TRBJ2-3	-	TGTGCCACCAGCAGGGCCCAGGCGTGGCAGGGGGCAAATACGCAGTATTTT	CATSRAQAWQGANTQYF
TRBV4-3	-	TRBJ2-7	-	TGCGCCAGCAGCCAAGATCGGGGTGCTAGCGAACTCTACGAGCAGTACTTC	CASSQDRGASELYEQYF
TRBV30	-	TRBJ1-1	-	TGTGCCTGGAGTGTACTAGCGAACACTGAAGCTTTCTTT	CAWSVLANTEAFF
TRBV11-2	TRBD2	TRBJ2-3	few	TGTGCCAGCAGCTTCGCGCCTAGCGGGAGGGTGACAGATACGCAGTATTTT	CASSFAPSGRVTDTQYF
TRBV5-1	-	TRBJ2-3	few	TGCGCCAGCGGTGTTACGACAGCTAGCACAGATACGCAGTATTTT	CASGVTTASTDTQYF
TRBV30	-	TRBJ2-5	-	TGTGCCTGGAGTCCCCCCCGGAGCGCACAAGAGACCCAGTACTTC	CAWSPPRSAQETQYF
TRBV27	-	TRBJ2-7	-	TGTGCCAGCAGCAATAGACAGTCTTACGAGCAGTACTTC	CASSNRQSYEQYF
TRBV29-1	-	TRBJ1-4	-	TGCAGCGTCGAGGGAGCGGGAACGGACAATAATGAAAAACTGTTTTTT	CSVEGAGTDNNEKLFF
TRBV2	-	TRBJ2-3	few	TGTGCCAGCGGACGACAGGCCGGCACAGATACGCAGTATTTT	CASGRQAGTDTQYF
TRBV29-1	-	TRBJ2-7	-	TGCAGCGTCCGGGGGCTCCTAGGCTACGAGCAGTACTTC	CSVRGLLGYEQYF
TRBV7-6	TRBD1	TRBJ1-5	-	TGTGCCAGCAGCTCCGGGACAGGGGGTCAGCCCCAGCATTTT	CASSSGTGGQPQHF